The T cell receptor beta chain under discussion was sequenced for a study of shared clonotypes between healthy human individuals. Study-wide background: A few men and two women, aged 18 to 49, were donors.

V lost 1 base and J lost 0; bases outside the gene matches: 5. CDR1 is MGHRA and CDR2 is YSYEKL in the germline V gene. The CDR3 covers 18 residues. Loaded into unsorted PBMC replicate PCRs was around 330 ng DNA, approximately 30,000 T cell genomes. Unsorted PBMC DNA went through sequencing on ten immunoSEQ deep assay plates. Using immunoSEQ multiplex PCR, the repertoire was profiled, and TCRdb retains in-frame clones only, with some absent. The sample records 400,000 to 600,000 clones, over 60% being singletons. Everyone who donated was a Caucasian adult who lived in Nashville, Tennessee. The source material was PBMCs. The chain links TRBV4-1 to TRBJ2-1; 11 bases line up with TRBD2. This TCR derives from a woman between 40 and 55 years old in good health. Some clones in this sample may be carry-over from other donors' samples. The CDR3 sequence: CASSQGLAGTSSYNEQFF. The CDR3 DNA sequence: TGCGCCAGCAGCCAAGGACTAGCGGGAACGAGCTCCTACAATGAGCAGTTCTTC.